This TCR beta chain was sequenced during a study of CD4 T cells in relation to SARS-CoV-2 and coronaviruses. This clone was counted a few times. CD4+ T cells from unexposed donors were obtained before the COVID-19 pandemic (2011-2018). Naive and memory CD4+ T cells were separated from cryopreserved PBMCs. Naive and memory CD4+ T cell DNA was deep-sequenced without culture. TCRdb keeps only in-frame clones here, not all; method: immunoSEQ multiplex PCR. The repertoire holds just under 65,000 clones, with roughly 93% as singletons. The CDR3 spans 13 residues. V gave up 6 bases and J gave up 6 bases, with 12 bases separating them. Germline CDR1 and CDR2: KGHSH and LQKENI.

Sequencing used naive CD4+ T cells from PBMCs. Specified subset: naive CD4+ T cells isolated by negative enrichment. The TCR sequence derives from a human donor in good health. This chain connects TRBV18 to TRBJ1-5, with D unresolved. CDR3 loop: CASSSGLGQPQHF. The CDR3 bases are TGTGCCAGCTCCTCTGGTCTGGGTCAGCCCCAGCATTTT.